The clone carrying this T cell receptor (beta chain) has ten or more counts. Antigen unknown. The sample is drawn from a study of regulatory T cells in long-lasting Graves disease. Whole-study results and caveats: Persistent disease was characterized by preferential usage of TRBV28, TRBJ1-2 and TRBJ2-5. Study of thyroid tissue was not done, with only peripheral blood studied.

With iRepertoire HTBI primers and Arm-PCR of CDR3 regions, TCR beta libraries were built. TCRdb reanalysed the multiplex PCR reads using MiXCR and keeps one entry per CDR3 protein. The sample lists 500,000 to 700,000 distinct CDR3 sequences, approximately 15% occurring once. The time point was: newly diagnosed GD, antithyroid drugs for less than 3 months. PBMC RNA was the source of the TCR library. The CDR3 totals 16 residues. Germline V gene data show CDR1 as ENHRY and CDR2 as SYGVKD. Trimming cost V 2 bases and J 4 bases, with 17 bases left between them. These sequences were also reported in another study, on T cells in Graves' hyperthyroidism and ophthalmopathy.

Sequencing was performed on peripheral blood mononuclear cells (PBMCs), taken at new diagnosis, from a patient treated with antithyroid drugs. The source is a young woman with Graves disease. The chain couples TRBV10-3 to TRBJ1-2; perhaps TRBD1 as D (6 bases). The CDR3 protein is CAISEPGGAGAYGYTF. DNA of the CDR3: TGTGCCATCAGTGAGCCCGGGGGGGCAGGGGCCTATGGCTACACCTTC.